These T cell receptor beta chains were read from a single sample in a study of shared clonotypes between healthy human individuals. Here immunoSEQ multiplex PCR was the method, and the copy in TCRdb shows in-frame clones only, minus some. The table records fewer than 650,000 clones, about 82% of them present only once. Sequenced material: PBMCs. The origin of the receptors is a woman in her thirties or forties in good health. Some clones in this sample may be carry-over from other donors' samples. Both conserved end residues are part of each CDR3. The order of the fields is V gene, CDR3 length, clone size, D gene, J gene, CDR3 DNA, CDR3 protein. D genes are given only for firm matches. Expanded clones are given a class, and other clones once, few, many or no size at all.

v_call: TRBV30
cdr3_length: 13
clone_size: .
d_call: .
j_call: TRBJ1-6
cdr3_nt: TGTGCCTGGAGGACAGAGGATAATTCACCCCTCCACTTT
cdr3_aa: CAWRTEDNSPLHF

v_call: TRBV2
cdr3_length: 14
clone_size: .
d_call: .
j_call: TRBJ2-3
cdr3_nt: TGTGCCAGCGGAGGGTCGGGGGGCACAGATACGCAGTATTTT
cdr3_aa: CASGGSGGTDTQYF

v_call: TRBV5-4
cdr3_length: 18
clone_size: .
d_call: TRBD2
j_call: TRBJ2-5
cdr3_nt: TGTGCCAGCAGCCCACCGGGAGGAGCGGGCGGGAGTAAGAAGACCCAGTACTTC
cdr3_aa: CASSPPGGAGGSKKTQYF

v_call: TRBV18
cdr3_length: 16
clone_size: .
d_call: TRBD1
j_call: TRBJ2-3
cdr3_nt: TGTGCCAGCTCACCACAGGACAGGACATACACAGATACGCAGTATTTT
cdr3_aa: CASSPQDRTYTDTQYF

v_call: TRBV27
cdr3_length: 17
clone_size: .
d_call: .
j_call: TRBJ1-2
cdr3_nt: TGTGCCAGCAGGGGCGAGAGCAGGGGTGATTTCGGCTATGGCTACACCTTC
cdr3_aa: CASRGESRGDFGYGYTF

v_call: TRBV4-1
cdr3_length: 19
clone_size: .
d_call: TRBD2
j_call: TRBJ2-1
cdr3_nt: TGCGCCAGCAGTTCCAGGGGGACTAGCTCTCCAAGCTCCTACAATGAGCAGTTCTTC
cdr3_aa: CASSSRGTSSPSSYNEQFF

v_call: TRBV7-2
cdr3_length: 14
clone_size: .
d_call: TRBD1
j_call: TRBJ2-7
cdr3_nt: TGTGCCAGCAGCTGGGGACAGGGGGCCTACGAGCAGTACTTC
cdr3_aa: CASSWGQGAYEQYF

v_call: TRBV2
cdr3_length: 14
clone_size: .
d_call: TRBD1
j_call: TRBJ2-7
cdr3_nt: TGTGCCAGCAGTGACGGGACAGGGATCGGCGAGCAGTACTTC
cdr3_aa: CASSDGTGIGEQYF

v_call: TRBV4-1
cdr3_length: 13
clone_size: .
d_call: .
j_call: TRBJ1-2
cdr3_nt: TGCGCCAGCAGCCAAGATTGGGGGTATGGCTACACCTTC
cdr3_aa: CASSQDWGYGYTF

v_call: TRBV5-1
cdr3_length: 14
clone_size: .
d_call: .
j_call: TRBJ1-1
cdr3_nt: TGCGCCAGCAGCTTGATCGGGGCCAACACTGAAGCTTTCTTT
cdr3_aa: CASSLIGANTEAFF

v_call: TRBV4-1
cdr3_length: 18
clone_size: once
d_call: TRBD2
j_call: TRBJ2-1
cdr3_nt: TGCGCCAGCAGCCGAAGCTACTTGGGGCTAGCGGACTACAATGAGCAGTTCTTC
cdr3_aa: CASSRSYLGLADYNEQFF

v_call: TRBV2
cdr3_length: 13
clone_size: once
d_call: TRBD2
j_call: TRBJ2-1
cdr3_nt: TGTGCCACGGGACTAGCTGTCTACAATGAGCAGTTCTTC
cdr3_aa: CATGLAVYNEQFF

v_call: TRBV9
cdr3_length: 13
clone_size: .
d_call: TRBD2
j_call: TRBJ2-7
cdr3_nt: TGTGCCAGCAGCGTAAGCGGGAGCAAGGAGCAGTACTTC
cdr3_aa: CASSVSGSKEQYF

v_call: TRBV6-5
cdr3_length: 15
clone_size: few
d_call: .
j_call: TRBJ2-7
cdr3_nt: TGTGCCAGCAGTTACGGAGGTACGTCCCTCAGCGAGCAGTACTTC
cdr3_aa: CASSYGGTSLSEQYF

v_call: TRBV28
cdr3_length: 15
clone_size: .
d_call: .
j_call: TRBJ2-2
cdr3_nt: TGTGCCAGTGGGGGGTGGAAGACCGACCCCGGGGAGCTGTTTTTT
cdr3_aa: CASGGWKTDPGELFF

v_call: TRBV9
cdr3_length: 15
clone_size: .
d_call: TRBD2
j_call: TRBJ2-7
cdr3_nt: TGTGCCAGCAGCGTAGCTGGCGGGAGTACGTACGAGCAGTACTTC
cdr3_aa: CASSVAGGSTYEQYF

v_call: TRBV10-3
cdr3_length: 14
clone_size: .
d_call: .
j_call: TRBJ2-5
cdr3_nt: TGTGCCATCAGTCCTCGGGGAAGCCAAGAGACCCAGTACTTC
cdr3_aa: CAISPRGSQETQYF

v_call: TRBV11-2
cdr3_length: 14
clone_size: .
d_call: TRBD1
j_call: TRBJ2-7
cdr3_nt: TGTGCCAGCAGCGCAACCAGGGGGTCCTACGAGCAGTACTTC
cdr3_aa: CASSATRGSYEQYF

v_call: TRBV7-6
cdr3_length: 18
clone_size: .
d_call: TRBD2
j_call: TRBJ2-2
cdr3_nt: TGTGCCAGCAGCTTAGTGGGGACTAGCGGGAGTCTTACCGGGGAGCTGTTTTTT
cdr3_aa: CASSLVGTSGSLTGELFF

v_call: TRBV7-6
cdr3_length: 14
clone_size: .
d_call: .
j_call: TRBJ1-1
cdr3_nt: TGTGCCAGCAGCTTAGTTCAGGGTAACACTGAAGCTTTCTTT
cdr3_aa: CASSLVQGNTEAFF

v_call: TRBV15
cdr3_length: 15
clone_size: .
d_call: .
j_call: TRBJ2-3
cdr3_nt: TGTGCCACCAGCAGAGAGCGACAGAACACAGATACGCAGTATTTT
cdr3_aa: CATSRERQNTDTQYF

v_call: TRBV30
cdr3_length: 16
clone_size: many
d_call: TRBD1
j_call: TRBJ2-3
cdr3_nt: TGTGCCTGGGGGACCGGAGAGGGGGCTTCAACGGATACGCAGTATTTT
cdr3_aa: CAWGTGEGASTDTQYF

v_call: TRBV28
cdr3_length: 13
clone_size: .
d_call: .
j_call: TRBJ1-1
cdr3_nt: TGTGCCAGCAAGGTGGGGTTGAACACTGAAGCTTTCTTT
cdr3_aa: CASKVGLNTEAFF

v_call: TRBV2
cdr3_length: 15
clone_size: .
d_call: .
j_call: TRBJ1-5
cdr3_nt: TGTGCCAGCAGCCGAGGGGGGGGCGAGATTCAGCCCCAGCATTTT
cdr3_aa: CASSRGGGEIQPQHF

v_call: TRBV7-7
cdr3_length: 14
clone_size: .
d_call: .
j_call: TRBJ2-7
cdr3_nt: TGTGCTAGCAGCTCCGGACCCCCCGGTGACGAGCAGTACTTC
cdr3_aa: CASSSGPPGDEQYF

v_call: TRBV15
cdr3_length: 14
clone_size: .
d_call: .
j_call: TRBJ2-7
cdr3_nt: TGTGCCACCAGCAGAGGAGGACTTAGTGGCGAGCAGTACTTC
cdr3_aa: CATSRGGLSGEQYF

v_call: TRBV28
cdr3_length: 16
clone_size: many
d_call: .
j_call: TRBJ2-5
cdr3_nt: TGTGCCAGCAGTCCCCGGACAATCGGTGAGGGGGAGACCCAGTACTTC
cdr3_aa: CASSPRTIGEGETQYF

v_call: TRBV10-3
cdr3_length: 14
clone_size: .
d_call: .
j_call: TRBJ2-5
cdr3_nt: TGTGCCATCAGTGAGTCGGCAGGTGGGGAGACCCAGTACTTC
cdr3_aa: CAISESAGGETQYF

v_call: TRBV13
cdr3_length: 15
clone_size: .
d_call: TRBD2
j_call: TRBJ2-4
cdr3_nt: TGTGCCAGCAGCCCTAAAGCGGGAGTGGTTGCCATTCAGTACTTC
cdr3_aa: CASSPKAGVVAIQYF

v_call: TRBV5-1
cdr3_length: 16
clone_size: .
d_call: TRBD2
j_call: TRBJ2-1
cdr3_nt: TGCGCCAGCAGCTTATACGCTAGCGGGAGTAGCAATGAGCAGTTCTTC
cdr3_aa: CASSLYASGSSNEQFF

v_call: TRBV7-9
cdr3_length: 15
clone_size: .
d_call: TRBD2
j_call: TRBJ2-5
cdr3_nt: TGTGCCAGCAGCCCTCGGGCTAGCGGGGGGGAGACCCAGTACTTC
cdr3_aa: CASSPRASGGETQYF

v_call: TRBV5-1
cdr3_length: 14
clone_size: .
d_call: .
j_call: TRBJ2-7
cdr3_nt: TGCGCCAGCAGCTTGGAGATAGGGACCTACGAGCAGTACTTC
cdr3_aa: CASSLEIGTYEQYF

v_call: TRBV12-5
cdr3_length: 13
clone_size: .
d_call: .
j_call: TRBJ2-7
cdr3_nt: TGTGCTAGTGGTGCAGGGGTGGACGGCAAGCAGTACTTC
cdr3_aa: CASGAGVDGKQYF

v_call: TRBV5-1
cdr3_length: 15
clone_size: .
d_call: .
j_call: TRBJ1-1
cdr3_nt: TGCGCCAGCAGCTTGGTATCTGGGGGCTGGACTGAAGCTTTCTTT
cdr3_aa: CASSLVSGGWTEAFF

v_call: TRBV4-1
cdr3_length: 17
clone_size: .
d_call: .
j_call: TRBJ2-2
cdr3_nt: TGCGCCAGCAGCCAAGACCTCTCGACCCCGAGAACCGGGGAGCTGTTTTTT
cdr3_aa: CASSQDLSTPRTGELFF

v_call: TRBV28
cdr3_length: 14
clone_size: once
d_call: .
j_call: TRBJ2-1
cdr3_nt: TGTGCCAGCAGTTTATTGGCTGGGGTCAATGAGCAGTTCTTC
cdr3_aa: CASSLLAGVNEQFF

v_call: TRBV5-6
cdr3_length: 13
clone_size: .
d_call: .
j_call: TRBJ2-1
cdr3_nt: TGTGCCAGCAGCTTGGGGAGTGTGAGTGAGCAGTTCTTC
cdr3_aa: CASSLGSVSEQFF

v_call: TRBV28
cdr3_length: 11
clone_size: few
d_call: .
j_call: TRBJ2-7
cdr3_nt: TGTGCCAGCAGTTGGAGTCACGAGCAGTACTTC
cdr3_aa: CASSWSHEQYF

v_call: TRBV5-4
cdr3_length: 13
clone_size: .
d_call: .
j_call: TRBJ1-1
cdr3_nt: TGTGCCAGCTCCGTCGGACACAGAACTGAAGCTTTCTTT
cdr3_aa: CASSVGHRTEAFF

v_call: TRBV10-2
cdr3_length: 15
clone_size: .
d_call: .
j_call: TRBJ2-7
cdr3_nt: TGCGCCACCAACCACGCGAACGGGAGAAGTGACGAGCAGTACTTC
cdr3_aa: CATNHANGRSDEQYF

v_call: TRBV7-2
cdr3_length: 15
clone_size: .
d_call: .
j_call: TRBJ1-1
cdr3_nt: TGTGCCAGCAGCCAACTAGCAGGGTCGAGCACTGAAGCTTTCTTT
cdr3_aa: CASSQLAGSSTEAFF

v_call: TRBV5-4
cdr3_length: 16
clone_size: few
d_call: TRBD2
j_call: TRBJ2-1
cdr3_nt: TGTGCCAGCAGCTTGGAGCTAGCGGGAGTCGGGAATGAGCAGTTCTTC
cdr3_aa: CASSLELAGVGNEQFF

v_call: TRBV29-1
cdr3_length: 14
clone_size: .
d_call: .
j_call: TRBJ1-1
cdr3_nt: TGCAGCGTTAAACCGGGACCTTCGAGTACTGAAGCTTTCTTT
cdr3_aa: CSVKPGPSSTEAFF

v_call: TRBV5-4
cdr3_length: 14
clone_size: .
d_call: TRBD2
j_call: TRBJ2-7
cdr3_nt: TGTGCCAGCAGCTCCCCGGGACTAGCGGGGGAGCAGTACTTC
cdr3_aa: CASSSPGLAGEQYF

v_call: TRBV7-9
cdr3_length: 19
clone_size: .
d_call: .
j_call: TRBJ1-3
cdr3_nt: TGTGCCAGCAGCTTGAGAGTCTTGACTGAAAGGAGCTCTGGAAACACCATATATTTT
cdr3_aa: CASSLRVLTERSSGNTIYF

v_call: TRBV6-5
cdr3_length: 16
clone_size: .
d_call: .
j_call: TRBJ2-1
cdr3_nt: TGTGCCAGCAGTTACTCGACGAGCGGAGGCGGGTATGAGCAGTTCTTC
cdr3_aa: CASSYSTSGGGYEQFF

v_call: TRBV18
cdr3_length: 16
clone_size: .
d_call: .
j_call: TRBJ2-1
cdr3_nt: TGTGCCAGCTCACTCGATCCCGGGGCCCCCTACAATGAGCAGTTCTTC
cdr3_aa: CASSLDPGAPYNEQFF

v_call: TRBV27
cdr3_length: 15
clone_size: .
d_call: .
j_call: TRBJ2-2
cdr3_nt: TGTGCCAGCCCCGAGGGGGAGTCGGGCACCGGGGAGCTGTTTTTT
cdr3_aa: CASPEGESGTGELFF